One T cell receptor beta chain is described in this entry. This clonotype was detected many times. Its antigen is still unknown. No much larger clonotype is one base removed from it; base qualities were not supplied. The library relied on RT-PCR. TCRdb lists the instrument as Illumina HiSeq 2500. The raw public reads went through TCRdb reprocessing: fastp at Q25, MiXCR clone calling, in-frame beta chains kept. One record per CDR3 amino acid sequence lists the most common genes and DNA. Counted in this sample were hundreds of thousands of distinct CDR3 sequences; 12% to 15% of them appeared once. Jointly, the top ten make up around 7.6% of the sample. This entry is derived from a study of response to subunit inactivated influenza vaccine listed by TCRdb under 2018. Notes on the research overall: Deep quantitative T cell receptor repertoire profiling was used in the study to track responses to a trivalent subunit inactivated influenza vaccine.

General conclusions and limits of the study: The authors proposed that each seasonal influenza vaccination may bring in only a limited number of new T cells.

From the cysteine up to the phenylalanine, the CDR3 has a length of 13 residues. CDR3 DNA only is kept here, 39 bases in frame from base 1. The germline V gene sets CDR1 to SNHLY and CDR2 to FYNNEI. At the junction V is shortened by 3 bases and J by 4 bases, with 7 bases in between. The chain joins TRBV2 to TRBJ1-5; no D gene can be assigned with confidence. The sequence was collected from a man aged 50-60 years who received an inactivated influenza vaccine. Donor details come from another sample of the same person, matched by shared clones. Sample: PBMCs from blood, taken 14 to 15 days before vaccination. DNA sequence: TGTGCCAGCAGTGACTACTGGAATCAGCCCCAGCATTTT. This is translated as CASSDYWNQPQHF.